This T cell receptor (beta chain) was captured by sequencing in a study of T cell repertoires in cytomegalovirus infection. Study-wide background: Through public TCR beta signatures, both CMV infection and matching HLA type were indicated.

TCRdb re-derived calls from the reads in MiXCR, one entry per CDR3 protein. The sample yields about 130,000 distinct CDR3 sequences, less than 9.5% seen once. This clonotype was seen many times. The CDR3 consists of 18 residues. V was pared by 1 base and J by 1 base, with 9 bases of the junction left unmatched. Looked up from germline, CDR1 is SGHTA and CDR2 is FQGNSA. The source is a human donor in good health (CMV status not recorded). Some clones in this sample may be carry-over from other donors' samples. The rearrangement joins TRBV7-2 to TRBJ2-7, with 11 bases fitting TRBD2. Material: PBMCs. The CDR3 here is CASSLERLAGGRSYEQYF. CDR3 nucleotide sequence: TGTGCCAGCAGCTTAGAACGGCTAGCGGGGGGTAGGTCCTACGAGCAGTACTTC.